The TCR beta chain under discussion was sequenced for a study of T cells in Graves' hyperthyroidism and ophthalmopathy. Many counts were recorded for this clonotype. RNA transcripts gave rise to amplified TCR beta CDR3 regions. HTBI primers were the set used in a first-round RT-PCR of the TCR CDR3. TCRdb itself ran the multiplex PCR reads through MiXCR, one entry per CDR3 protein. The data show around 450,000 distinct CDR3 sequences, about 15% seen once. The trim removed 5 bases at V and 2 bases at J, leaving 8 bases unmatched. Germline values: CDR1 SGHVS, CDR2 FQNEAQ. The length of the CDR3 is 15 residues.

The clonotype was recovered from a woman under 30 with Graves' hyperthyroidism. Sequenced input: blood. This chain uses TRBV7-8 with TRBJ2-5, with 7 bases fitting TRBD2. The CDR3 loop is CASSPRLARQETQYF. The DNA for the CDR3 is TGTGCCAGCAGCCCTAGACTAGCACGTCAAGAGACCCAGTACTTC.